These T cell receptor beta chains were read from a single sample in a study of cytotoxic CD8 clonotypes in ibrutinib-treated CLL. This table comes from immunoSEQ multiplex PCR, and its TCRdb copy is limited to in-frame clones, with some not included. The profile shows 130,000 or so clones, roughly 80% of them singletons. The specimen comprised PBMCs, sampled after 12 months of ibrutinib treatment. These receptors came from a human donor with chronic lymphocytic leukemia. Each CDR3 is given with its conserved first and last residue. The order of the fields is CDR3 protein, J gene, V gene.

cdr3_aa: CASSQDRTGNTEAFF
j_call: TRBJ1-1
v_call: TRBV4-2

cdr3_aa: CASSQDRGSQYF
j_call: TRBJ2-7
v_call: TRBV4-3

cdr3_aa: CASSLPPGQGAGNTEAFF
j_call: TRBJ1-1
v_call: TRBV5-1

cdr3_aa: CASSSTDGGNSPLHF
j_call: TRBJ1-6
v_call: TRBV27

cdr3_aa: CASQGQVYGYTF
j_call: TRBJ1-2
v_call: TRBV19

cdr3_aa: CASSLPGGFKNSEAFF
j_call: TRBJ1-1
v_call: TRBV18

cdr3_aa: CASSQGLRGTANTGELFF
j_call: TRBJ2-2
v_call: TRBV14

cdr3_aa: CASSQYRYEQFF
j_call: TRBJ2-1
v_call: TRBV7-2

cdr3_aa: CASSRDRGNSPLHF
j_call: TRBJ1-6
v_call: TRBV6-5

cdr3_aa: CASSLGRGRSYGYTF
j_call: TRBJ1-2
v_call: TRBV7-6

cdr3_aa: CASSLQGAMDEQFF
j_call: TRBJ2-1
v_call: TRBV6-4

cdr3_aa: CASSQDRDTEAFF
j_call: TRBJ1-1
v_call: TRBV6-5

cdr3_aa: CASSPVGQVPETQYF
j_call: TRBJ2-5
v_call: TRBV7-7

cdr3_aa: CASPWGEQYF
j_call: TRBJ2-7
v_call: TRBV28

cdr3_aa: CATSRGGGGITGELFF
j_call: TRBJ2-2
v_call: TRBV15

cdr3_aa: CATHQGAGEKLFF
j_call: TRBJ1-4
v_call: TRBV2

cdr3_aa: CASSLWGTDTQYF
j_call: TRBJ2-3
v_call: TRBV5-1

cdr3_aa: CASSADRDTEAFF
j_call: TRBJ1-1
v_call: TRBV18